This T cell receptor beta chain stems from a study of CD8+ T cells in alopecia areata. Study summary: At a dose of 5 to 10 mg twice daily, oral tofacitinib was given to treated patients.

Specified treatment: oral pan-JAK inhibitor, 5-10 mg twice daily. Extraction and reverse transcription of RNA yielded cDNA as the sequencing template. The assay was immunoSEQ multiplex PCR, and TCRdb's table has in-frame clones only and misses some. The sample records hundreds of thousands of clones, 60% being singletons. The TCR sequence derives from a human donor with alopecia areata. The specimen was CD4+ T cells sorted from blood, collected at approximately week 52, from a patient treated with tofacitinib.

The CDR3: CSVDNWTGGLNGYTF. For the CDR3, the DNA is TGCAGCGTTGATAATTGGACGGGAGGATTGAATGGCTACACCTTC. The chain carries TRBV29-1 and TRBJ1-2; no firm D call. The V and J ends lost 3 bases and 6 bases respectively, with 20 bases between them. CDR1 SQVTM and CDR2 ANQGSEA come from the germline V gene. The CDR3 has 15 residues.